This is a list of T cell receptor beta chains from one sample in a study of blood T cell repertoires in COVID-19. Sequenced by immunoSEQ multiplex PCR; TCRdb stores in-frame clones only, minus some. The data show roughly 170,000 clones, 86% seen once. Sequencing input: peripheral blood. These receptors were taken from a man in his 70s with active or convalescent COVID-19. Both conserved end residues are part of each CDR3. D genes are given only for firm matches.

v_call	j_call	d_call	cdr3_nt	cdr3_aa
TRBV18	TRBJ2-7	TRBD1	TGTGCCAGCTCCCGGGACAGTGGCGAGCAGTACTTC	CASSRDSGEQYF
TRBV6-2/TRBV6-3	TRBJ2-1	-	TGTGCCAGCAGTTACTCACCCTTGGCCCCGAAGTTCTTC	CASSYSPLAPKFF
TRBV18	TRBJ1-1	-	TGTGCCAGCTCACCATCCAGTGTCACTGAAGCTTTCTTT	CASSPSSVTEAFF
TRBV11-2	TRBJ2-2	TRBD1	TGTGCCAGCAGCTTGAACAGGGGGCGTGTGAAGCTGTTTTTT	CASSLNRGRVKLFF
TRBV11-2	TRBJ2-3	TRBD1	TGTGCCAGCAGCCCCAGGGGGTGGGGCACAGATACGCAGTATTTT	CASSPRGWGTDTQYF
TRBV15	TRBJ2-6	TRBD1	TGTGCCACCAGCCGGGACAGGATTGAGTCTGGGGCCAACGTCCTGACTTTC	CATSRDRIESGANVLTF
TRBV27	TRBJ1-1	-	TGTGCCAGCAGTCCCCGGGCGACAGGTGGCACTGAAGCTTTCTTT	CASSPRATGGTEAFF
TRBV28	TRBJ1-5	-	TGTGCCAGCTCGGGGATTCGAAATCAGCCCCAGCATTTT	CASSGIRNQPQHF
TRBV13	TRBJ1-6	TRBD1	TGTGCCAGCAGCTTAGAAGGGGGCCCACCCCTCCACTTT	CASSLEGGPPLHF
TRBV2	TRBJ1-1	-	TGTGCCAGCAGTGATTTAGGACAGTTGAACACTGAAGCTTTCTTT	CASSDLGQLNTEAFF